This passage covers 18 T cell receptor beta chains from one sample sequenced in a study of T cells after posttransplantation cyclophosphamide. The protocol was immunoSEQ multiplex PCR, while the TCRdb copy is restricted to in-frame clones and leaves out a portion. The table records some 66,000 clones, about 94% of them present only once. Material: PBMCs. These receptors all come from a woman in her 30s in good health and a related stem cell transplant donor.

The chain joins TRBV7-9 to TRBJ1-4; D ambiguous. The CDR3 contains 13 residues. Per germline, CDR1 SEHNR and CDR2 FQNEAQ (reference sequence). Trimming stripped 7 bases from V and 6 bases from J, with 12 bases between. The CDR3 nucleotides read TGTGCCAGCACCCCCTCCCTCGATGAAAAACTGTTTTTT. Translation: CASTPSLDEKLFF.

This sequence joins TRBV7-9 and TRBJ2-5; weak D call: TRBD1 (7 bases). Germline CDR1 and CDR2: SEHNR and FQNEAQ (reference sequence). V was pared by 5 bases and J by 5 bases, with 12 bases between. The CDR3 covers 13 residues. The CDR3 spells CASSRTGGETQYF. The CDR3 region has the DNA TGTGCCAGCAGCAGGACAGGAGGGGAGACCCAGTACTTC.

This clone showed up just once. J is TRBJ1-5 and V is TRBV18; 11 bases align to TRBD1. Trimming removed 5 bases from V and 6 bases from J; junction bases left unmatched: 6. The CDR3 runs to 15 residues. The germline V gene encodes CDR1 KGHSH and CDR2 LQKENI. As DNA, the CDR3 is TGTGCCAGCTCAATTGGGACAGGGGGTAGTCAGCCCCAGCATTTT. Translating gives CASSIGTGGSQPQHF.

The rearrangement links TRBV5-1 to TRBJ2-7, with TRBD2 identical over 8 bases. Trimming removed 0 bases from V and 1 base from J; junction bases left unmatched: 3. Germline values: CDR1 SGHRS, CDR2 YFSETQ. This CDR3 has 15 amino acids. CDR3 coding DNA: TGCGCCAGCAGCTTGGAAGGCGGGGGGTCCTACGAGCAGTACTTC. Translation: CASSLEGGGSYEQYF.

V usage is TRBV29-1 and J usage is TRBJ1-2; D gene uncertain. Germline V gene sequence: CDR1 SQVTM, CDR2 ANQGSEA. Trimming removed 6 bases at V and 8 bases at J, with 19 bases between. The CDR3 runs 13 residues. In nucleotides, the CDR3 is TGCAGCGTGGCCGAGGACGTTGTGGAGGGCTACACCTTC. Translated, it gives CSVAEDVVEGYTF.

This chain connects TRBV11-3 to TRBJ1-1; a weak D match, TRBD1 (6 bases). The CDR3 has 16 residues. From germline, CDR1 is SGHNT and CDR2 YENEEA. The V and J ends lost 4 bases and 1 base respectively, with 16 bases between them. The CDR3 coding sequence is TGTGCCAGCAGCTACAAGATGACAGGCGGGAACACTGAAGCTTTCTTT. Translation gives CASSYKMTGGNTEAFF.

V is TRBV28 and J is TRBJ1-2; TRBD1 matches 7 bases. The junction had 18 bases not matched to a gene; V was cut back by 5 bases and J by 3 bases. Germline lookup yields CDR1 MDHEN and CDR2 SYDVKM. The CDR3 is 18 residues long. CDR3 nucleotides: TGTGCCAGCAGTCTCCCGGACAGACAGGGCCGAAGCTACTATGGCTACACCTTC. Translation gives CASSLPDRQGRSYYGYTF.

In regard to this clone: The sample contains more than one DNA sequence encoding this CDR3. The genes are TRBV5-1 and TRBJ2-1, with TRBD1 matching over 9 bases. In germline, CDR1 is SGHRS, CDR2 YFSETQ. V lost 2 bases to trimming and J lost 4 bases; unmatched junction nucleotides: 4. The CDR3 runs 15 residues. CDR3 sequence: CASSFSGQGYNEQFF. Here the CDR3 DNA reads TGCGCCAGCAGCTTTTCGGGACAGGGATACAATGAGCAGTTCTTC.

The V call is TRBV7-9, the J call TRBJ2-7; D gene unclear. Germline CDR1 and CDR2: SEHNR and FQNEAQ (reference sequence). CDR3 length equals 11 residues. V lost 0 bases to trimming and J lost 5 bases, with 2 bases between them. CDR3 loop: CASSLANEQYF. In DNA form, the CDR3 reads TGTGCCAGCAGCTTAGCGAACGAGCAGTACTTC.

This chain uses TRBV6-5 with TRBJ2-7; TRBD1 matches 9 bases. CDR3 length: 13 amino acids. Per germline, CDR1 MNHEY and CDR2 SVGAGI. With V trimmed by 8 bases and J by 5 bases, 7 bases remained unmatched. CDR3 nucleotides: TGTGCCAGCCCGGGACAGGGATACAACGAGCAGTACTTC. Translating gives CASPGQGYNEQYF.

This clone was detected only once. The CDR3 bases are TGTGCCATCAACGAACAGGGGGCGGGCACTGAAGCTTTCTTT. Its translation: CAINEQGAGTEAFF. The chain carries TRBV10-3 and TRBJ1-1; 9 bases align to TRBD1. Germline V gene lookup returns CDR1 ENHRY and CDR2 SYGVKD. J was trimmed by 4 bases and V by 7 bases; bases with no gene match: 7. This CDR3 has 14 residues.

This chain joins TRBV4-3 and TRBJ1-2; no definite D call. Germline V gene data show CDR1 as LGHNA and CDR2 as YSLEER. The CDR3 spans 14 residues. Trimming shortened V by 0 bases and J by 8 bases, and 13 bases separated the two germline ends. The CDR3 DNA reads TGCGCCAGCAGCCAAGATACGATTCGACGGGGCTACACCTTC. It is translated as CASSQDTIRRGYTF.

This clone appeared once. Here the CDR3 reads CAWTSLETQYF. Written as DNA, the CDR3 is TGTGCCTGGACTTCCTTAGAGACCCAGTACTTC. The rearrangement links TRBV30 to TRBJ2-5; no clear D gene. The CDR3 extends over 11 amino acids. Trimming removed 4 bases from V and 4 bases from J, with 7 bases in between. The germline gives CDR1 GTSNPN, CDR2 SVGIG (reference sequence).

The chain employs TRBV7-2 and TRBJ2-3, with unresolved D. Trimming shortened V by 5 bases and J by 9 bases, and 15 bases separated the two germline ends. This CDR3 region has 13 residues. The germline CDR1 and CDR2 sequences are SGHTA and FQGNSA. The CDR3 sequence: CASSTPSSPTQYF. CDR3 sequence (DNA): TGTGCCAGCAGCACTCCGAGTAGCCCCACGCAGTATTTT.

J is TRBJ2-1 and V is TRBV11-3; D gene uncertain. CDR3 size: 13 residues. V lost 1 base, J lost 9 bases, and 10 bases lay in between. The germline CDR1 and CDR2 sequences are SGHNT and YENEEA. The chain's CDR3 is CASSLGGIGEQFF. CDR3 in DNA: TGTGCCAGCAGCTTAGGGGGTATAGGTGAGCAGTTCTTC.

V and J are TRBV11-2 and TRBJ2-3, with D possibly matching TRBD2 (7 bases). Between the trimmed V and J ends, which lost 1 base and 1 base, there was a span of 12 bases. Germline V lookup: CDR1 SGHAT, CDR2 FQNNGV. The CDR3 sequence is 16 residues long. The CDR3 DNA reads TGTGCCAGCAGCTTAGGGGGGGGACACCGCACAGATACGCAGTATTTT. The encoded protein is CASSLGGGHRTDTQYF.

The chain links TRBV19 to TRBJ2-1; D might be TRBD1 (5 bases). Germline loops: CDR1 LNHDA, CDR2 SQIVND (reference sequence). The CDR3 has 17 amino acids. V lost 7 bases and J lost 5, with 24 bases in between. CDR3 residues: CASILSDPGLFDNEQFF. As DNA, the CDR3 is TGTGCCAGTATCTTATCCGACCCAGGGCTCTTCGACAATGAGCAGTTCTTC.

This clone was seen a few times. The chain joins TRBV6-6 to TRBJ1-2; D gene ambiguous. With 7 bases removed from V and 0 bases from J, the gap between germline ends came to 12 bases. Germline lookup yields CDR1 MNHNY and CDR2 SVGAGI (reference sequence). The CDR3 loop spans 14 amino acids. In DNA, the CDR3 is TGTGCCAGCAAGGCCAGTCCTGCTAACTATGGCTACACCTTC. It codes for CASKASPANYGYTF.